This T cell receptor beta chain was captured in a study of CD8+CD57+ T cells in acquired aplastic anemia. TCR beta VDJ and CDR3 were profiled, and genomic DNA was the template. Each CDR3 protein is one row after TCRdb ran MiXCR on the reads. The sample holds about 150,000 distinct CDR3 sequences, less than 50% seen once. This CDR3 region has 11 residues. Germline V lookup: CDR1 SGHTA, CDR2 FQGNSA. Sequencing was done on patients that had shown CD8+CD57+ cell expansion by flow cytometry. The rearrangement joins TRBV7-2 to TRBJ2-7; D may be TRBD1 (5 bases). The J call may be in error: the DNA end matches TRBJ2-1 better. The receptor comes from a human donor with aplastic anemia. What was sequenced was sorted CD4+, CD8+, or CD8+CD57+ T cells (not recorded which) from PBMCs. CDR3 amino acids: CASSFDSGQFF. The CDR3, as DNA: TGTGCCAGCAGCTTTGACAGTGGGCAGTTCTTC.